The 24 T cell receptor beta chains in this list originate from one sample, sequenced in a study of T cells in localized non-small cell lung cancer. The assay was immunoSEQ multiplex PCR, and TCRdb's table has in-frame clones only and misses some. The sample has approximately 72,000 clones, almost 85% seen once. The sample consisted of peripheral blood, taken before any cancer treatment. The receptor set was obtained from a female donor older than 55 with stage I lung adenocarcinoma.

V and J are TRBV10-1 and TRBJ2-4; perhaps TRBD2 as D (5 bases). The CDR3 runs 17 residues. V lost 4 bases to trimming and J lost 0 bases, with 16 bases between them. Germline V CDR1 and CDR2: WNHNN, SYGVQD (reference sequence). The CDR3 DNA is TGCGCCAGCAGTGCCGGAGGAACCAGCTTAGCCAAAAACATTCAGTACTTC. Its translation: CASSAGGTSLAKNIQYF.

The chain uses TRBV6-1 and TRBJ1-3, with 10 positions matching TRBD1. Germline values: CDR1 MNHNS, CDR2 SASEGT. This CDR3 comprises 15 residues. V lost 2 bases and J lost 6; bases outside the gene matches: 4. The CDR3, as DNA: TGTGCCAGCAGTGAAAGTGGACAGGGGGTAAACACCATATATTTT. Its protein is CASSESGQGVNTIYF.

This clone occurred once. This rearrangement joins TRBV5-1 to TRBJ2-7; 8 bases align to TRBD2. This CDR3 is built from 14 residues. Germline CDR1 and CDR2: SGHRS and YFSETQ. The junction had 6 bases not matched to a gene; V was cut back by 0 bases and J by 7 bases. CDR3 sequence: CASSLVGGVREQYF. In DNA form, the CDR3 reads TGCGCCAGCAGCTTGGTCGGGGGGGTGCGGGAGCAGTACTTC.

The chain links TRBV7-9 to TRBJ2-7, with D uncertain. Between the trimmed V and J ends, which lost 7 bases and 0 bases, there was a span of 10 bases. The CDR3 loop spans 13 amino acids. Germline lookup yields CDR1 SEHNR and CDR2 FQNEAQ (reference sequence). CDR3 protein: CASIELSSYEQYF. The CDR3 DNA reads as TGTGCCAGCATAGAGCTAAGCTCCTACGAGCAGTACTTC.

The rearrangement uses TRBV2 and TRBJ2-2; D is unresolved. The CDR3 runs 15 residues. Trimming took off 1 base at V and 2 bases at J, with 8 bases between the two ends. The V gene's germline CDR1 is SNHLY and CDR2 FYNNEI. In nucleotides, the CDR3 is TGTGCCAGCAGTGAAGAGCTGTTAAACACCGGGGAGCTGTTTTTT. Translated: CASSEELLNTGELFF. Full variable domain (rest looked up from reference TRBV2 and TRBJ2-2): EPEVTQTPSHQVTQMGQEVILRCVPISNHLYFYWYRQILGQKVEFLVSFYNNEISEKSEIFDDQFSVERPDGSNFTLKIRSTKLEDSAMYFCASSEELLNTGELFFGEGSRLTVL.

The V and J genes are TRBV7-9 and TRBJ2-1; 13 bases align to TRBD2. The J segment lost 9 bases and the V segment lost 5 bases, leaving 1 base of the junction unmatched. This CDR3 region has 13 residues. Germline-derived CDR1 and CDR2 are SEHNR and FQNEAQ (reference sequence). The CDR3, as DNA: TGTGCCAGCAGCAGGACTAGCGGGGGTGAGCAGTTCTTC. Its translation is CASSRTSGGEQFF. Filled out from reference TRBV7-9 and TRBJ2-1, the complete variable domain reads DTGVSQNPRHKITKRGQNVTFRCDPISEHNRLYWYRQTLGQGPEFLTYFQNEAQLEKSRLLSDRFSAERPKGSFSTLEIQRTEQGDSAMYLCASSRTSGGEQFFGPGTRLTVL.

V is TRBV11-3 and J is TRBJ2-3; 9 nucleotides line up with TRBD1. With V trimmed by 5 bases and J by 1 base, 4 bases remained unmatched. The CDR3 consists of 15 residues. CDR1 and CDR2 from the germline V gene are SGHNT and YENEEA. The CDR3 DNA sequence: TGTGCCAGCAGCCCGCGGACAGGGGGCACAGATACGCAGTATTTT. Its translation: CASSPRTGGTDTQYF.

This chain joins TRBV11-2 and TRBJ2-7, with D possibly TRBD2 on 6 matching bases. V shed 4 bases and J shed 3 bases, with 16 bases lying between them. Germline V gene lookup returns CDR1 SGHAT and CDR2 FQNNGV. The CDR3 has 15 residues. The CDR3 DNA is TGTGCCAGCAGCTCCCCCGGGGTAGCGGACTACGAGCAGTACTTC. Translation: CASSSPGVADYEQYF. Variable domain in full (rest from reference TRBV11-2 and TRBJ2-7): EAGVAQSPRYKIIEKRQSVAFWCNPISGHATLYWYQQILGQGPKLLIQFQNNGVVDDSQLPKDRFSAERLKGVDSTLKIQPAKLEDSAVYLCASSSPGVADYEQYFGPGTRLTVT.

This chain connects TRBV5-4 to TRBJ1-4; D is possibly TRBD1 (6 bases). Germline V lookup: CDR1 SGHNT, CDR2 YYREEE (reference sequence). V shed 3 bases and J shed 5 bases, with 14 bases lying between them. This CDR3 contains 15 residues. This CDR3 is CASSSGRGPNEKLFF. CDR3 coding DNA: TGTGCCAGCAGCTCCGGCAGGGGCCCGAATGAAAAACTGTTTTTT. Drawing the rest from reference TRBV5-4 and TRBJ1-4, the complete variable domain is ETGVTQSPTHLIKTRGQQVTLRCSSQSGHNTVSWYQQALGQGPQFIFQYYREEENGRGNFPPRFSGLQFPNYSSELNVNALELDDSALYLCASSSGRGPNEKLFFGSGTQLSVL.

This chain links TRBV19 with TRBJ2-6; perhaps D is TRBD1 or TRBD2 (5 bases each). The CDR3 runs to 20 residues. The V and J ends lost 7 bases and 2 bases respectively, with 27 bases between them. The germline V gene has CDR1 LNHDA and CDR2 SQIVND (reference sequence). DNA of the CDR3: TGTGCCAGTACGGCTGGGGCCTGGGGGACCCTGAATACTGGGGCCAACGTCCTGACTTTC. Protein sequence: CASTAGAWGTLNTGANVLTF.

The rearrangement links TRBV7-9 to TRBJ1-1; the match to TRBD1 covers 7 bases. Germline V lookup: CDR1 SEHNR, CDR2 FQNEAQ (reference sequence). The CDR3 length is 15 residues. Losses at the gene ends were 1 base for V and 3 bases for J; bases not matched to a gene: 5. In DNA, the CDR3 is TGTGCCAGCAGCTTAGTTTTTACAGGGGACACTGAAGCTTTCTTT. Translating it yields CASSLVFTGDTEAFF.

The CDR3 DNA sequence: TGCAGCATCGGGCAGGGCTATGGCTACACCTTC. This encodes CSIGQGYGYTF. V and J are TRBV20-1 and TRBJ1-2; tentatively, D is TRBD1 (5 bases). The CDR3 covers 11 residues. Germline-derived CDR1 and CDR2 are DFQATT and SNEGSKA (reference sequence).

The V call is TRBV11-1, the J call TRBJ1-3; D gene uncertain. The CDR3 extends over 15 amino acids. Trimming took off 5 bases at V and 1 base at J, with 12 bases between the two ends. Germline loops: CDR1 SGHAT, CDR2 FQDESV (reference sequence). This CDR3 is CASSLDSRSGNTIYF. The CDR3 DNA is TGTGCCAGCAGCCTGGACTCTCGGTCTGGAAACACCATATATTTT.

With regard to this clone: Additional DNA sequences in this sample encode the identical CDR3. The chain couples TRBV19 to TRBJ1-6; the D gene is possibly TRBD1 (6 bases). Germline V gene data show CDR1 as LNHDA and CDR2 as SQIVND (reference sequence). This CDR3 has 17 amino acids. Trimming removed 6 bases from V and 10 bases from J, with 25 bases in between. The CDR3 DNA sequence: TGTGCCAGTAGCAATTCATTGGGGACACAAGTCTTATCACCCCTCCACTTT. It codes for CASSNSLGTQVLSPLHF.

This sequence joins TRBV28 and TRBJ2-5; 7 positions agree with TRBD1. In germline, CDR1 is MDHEN, CDR2 SYDVKM. V dropped 10 bases and J dropped 4; count of bases not matched to a gene: 12. The CDR3 contains 14 residues. This CDR3 is CATQSTSGGETQYF. CDR3 nucleotide sequence: TGTGCCACCCAGTCAACCTCAGGGGGAGAGACCCAGTACTTC.

This clone was recorded once. J is TRBJ2-3 and V is TRBV5-1, with D perhaps matching TRBD2 (6 bases). Per the germline V gene, CDR1 is SGHRS and CDR2 is YFSETQ. Between the trimmed V and J ends, which lost 0 bases and 9 bases, there was a span of 11 bases. The CDR3 has 13 residues. CDR3 protein: CASSLDPTSTQYF. The CDR3 DNA reads as TGCGCCAGCAGCTTGGACCCAACTAGCACGCAGTATTTT.

The chain carries TRBV10-3 and TRBJ2-6; unclear D gene. The CDR3 consists of 16 residues. Between the trimmed V and J ends, which lost 4 bases and 0 bases, there was a span of 10 bases. CDR1 ENHRY and CDR2 SYGVKD come from the germline V gene. CDR3 loop: CAISADPSSGANVLTF. The DNA for the CDR3 is TGTGCCATCAGTGCAGATCCAAGCTCTGGGGCCAACGTCCTGACTTTC.

The chain employs TRBV6-5 and TRBJ1-1; 8 bases are shared with TRBD1. This CDR3 has 14 amino acids. Germline lookup yields CDR1 MNHEY and CDR2 SVGAGI. Trimming removed 8 bases from V and 4 bases from J; junction bases left unmatched: 9. CDR3 amino acids: CASGDRRKGTEAFF. The CDR3 DNA sequence: TGTGCCAGCGGGGACAGGCGGAAGGGCACTGAAGCTTTCTTT.

The chain recombines TRBV7-9 with TRBJ1-2, with D possibly TRBD1 on 6 matching bases. There are 12 residues in the CDR3. Germline assignment: CDR1 SEHNR and CDR2 FQNEAQ (reference sequence). V was trimmed by 10 bases and J by 3 bases, leaving 12 bases between them. The CDR3, as DNA: TGTGCCATAAGGGGGAACTACTATGGCTACACCTTC. Protein sequence: CAIRGNYYGYTF.

This clone was picked up a small number of times. The rearrangement joins TRBV14 to TRBJ2-7, with TRBD1 identical over 8 bases. This CDR3 region has 14 residues. V dropped 3 bases and J dropped 4; count of bases not matched to a gene: 5. Germline CDR1 is SGHDN and CDR2 is FVKESK. Here the CDR3 reads CASSHGTGPYEQYF. The CDR3 DNA reads TGTGCCAGCAGCCACGGGACAGGTCCGTACGAGCAGTACTTC.

This chain connects TRBV18 to TRBJ2-1, with D perhaps TRBD1 (6 bases). This CDR3 is 15 amino acids long. CDR1 KGHSH and CDR2 LQKENI come from the germline V gene. V was trimmed by 5 bases and J by 4 bases, leaving 15 bases between them. CDR3 amino acids: CASSGLLGAYNEQFF. In DNA form, the CDR3 reads TGTGCCAGCTCAGGGCTACTGGGGGCTTACAATGAGCAGTTCTTC.

This clone has just one count. The chain joins TRBV27 to TRBJ2-3; maybe TRBD2 (6 bases). Trimming shortened V by 0 bases and J by 8 bases, and 12 bases separated the two germline ends. From germline, CDR1 is MNHEY and CDR2 SMNVEV (reference sequence). The CDR3 contains 14 residues. The CDR3 loop reads CASSLSPLGGTQYF. CDR3 in DNA: TGTGCCAGCAGTTTATCACCTTTGGGGGGTACGCAGTATTTT.

In its sample, this clone was seen once. The chain joins TRBV6-6 to TRBJ1-2; D not resolved. The V and J ends lost 7 bases and 5 bases respectively, with 11 bases between them. Germline loops: CDR1 MNHNY, CDR2 SVGAGI (reference sequence). This CDR3 spans 12 amino acids. In nucleotides, the CDR3 is TGTGCCAGCATCAACATGGGGTATGGCTACACCTTC. Residues: CASINMGYGYTF.

The rearrangement joins TRBV6-4 to TRBJ1-1; 8 bases are a match to TRBD1. CDR3 length: 12 amino acids. Germline values: CDR1 MRHNA, CDR2 SNTAGT. The trim removed 3 bases at V and 14 bases at J, leaving 8 bases unmatched. As DNA, the CDR3 is TGTGCCAGCAGTGAGTCCGGGACAGGTCTCTTCTTT. Translated: CASSESGTGLFF.